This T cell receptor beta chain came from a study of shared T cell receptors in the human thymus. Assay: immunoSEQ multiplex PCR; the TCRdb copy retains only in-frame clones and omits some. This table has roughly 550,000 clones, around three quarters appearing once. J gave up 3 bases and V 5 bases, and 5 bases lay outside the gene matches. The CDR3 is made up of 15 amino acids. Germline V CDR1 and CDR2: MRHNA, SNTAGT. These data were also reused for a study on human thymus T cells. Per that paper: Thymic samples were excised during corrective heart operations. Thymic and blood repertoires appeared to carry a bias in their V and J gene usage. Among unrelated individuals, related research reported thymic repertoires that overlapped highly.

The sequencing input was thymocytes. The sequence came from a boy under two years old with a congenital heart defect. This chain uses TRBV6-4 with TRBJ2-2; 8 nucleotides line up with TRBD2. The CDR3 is CASSKTGGDTGELFF. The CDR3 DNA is TGTGCCAGCAGTAAAACGGGAGGGGACACCGGGGAGCTGTTTTTT.